This entry concerns a single T cell receptor (beta chain). The source of the sample is a study of blood T cell repertoires in COVID-19. The wider study: PBMCs, B-cell-depleted T cells, or T cells were the source of the cDNA or gDNA that made up the material.

This CDR3 has 15 residues. Trimming cost V 3 bases and J 2 bases; bases outside gene matches: 6. Germline V lookup: CDR1 SQVTM, CDR2 ANQGSEA. In the authors' methods: By means of reference gene primer amplification, nucleated cell counts were estimated. Only in-frame clones appear in the TCRdb table, and some are missing; sequencing was by immunoSEQ multiplex PCR. V and J calls and clone size are as listed in that table; D and trimming were resolved from the DNA. This table holds about 320,000 clones, 90% found once. What was sequenced was PBMCs or T cells enriched from blood (not recorded which). The chain uses TRBV29-1 and TRBJ2-1; 8 positions agree with TRBD2. This TCR was recovered from a man between 60 and 75 years old who had recovered from COVID-19. The CDR3: CSVDGGTSPYNEQFF. In nucleotides, the CDR3 is TGCAGCGTTGATGGGGGGACTAGTCCCTACAATGAGCAGTTCTTC.